This section outlines one T cell receptor beta chain sequence together with its context. What it binds is unknown. The entry originates in a study of cytomegalovirus exposure and HLA in healthy donors. The CDR3 loop spans 14 amino acids. Trimming took off 5 bases at V and 1 base at J, with 8 bases between the two ends. Germline V gene lookup returns CDR1 MNHEY and CDR2 SVGAGI. The method was immunoSEQ multiplex PCR; TCRdb's version includes in-frame clones alone and lacks a portion of them. The table has 150,000 to 200,000 clones, about four fifths seen once. Study-level findings and limits: Despite most TCR sequences being rare, some public TCRs occurred in many donors.

The sequencing input was PBMCs. The clonotype was recovered from a man aged 18 to 30 in good health and CMV-seropositive. The chain combines TRBV6-5 with TRBJ2-2; no firm D call. The CDR3 is CASSKNQNTGELFF. As DNA, the CDR3 is TGTGCCAGCAGTAAAAATCAGAACACCGGGGAGCTGTTTTTT.